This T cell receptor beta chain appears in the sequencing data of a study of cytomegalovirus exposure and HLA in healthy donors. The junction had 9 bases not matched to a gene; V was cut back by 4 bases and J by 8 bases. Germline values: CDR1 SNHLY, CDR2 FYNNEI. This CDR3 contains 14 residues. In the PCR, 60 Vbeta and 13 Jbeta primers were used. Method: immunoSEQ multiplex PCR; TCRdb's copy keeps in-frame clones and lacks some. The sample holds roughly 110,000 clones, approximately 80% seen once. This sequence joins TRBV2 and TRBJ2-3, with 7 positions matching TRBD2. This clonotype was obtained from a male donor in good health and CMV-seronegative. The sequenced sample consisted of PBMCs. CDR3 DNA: TGTGCCAGCAGTGGGACTAGAGGTTATGGTACGCAGTATTTT. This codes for CASSGTRGYGTQYF.